This T cell receptor (beta chain) was profiled in a study of cytomegalovirus exposure and HLA in healthy donors. Overall study results and limits: Per a later analysis, under 20,000 TCR beta sequences showed association with HLA alleles at 0.05 false discovery rate. Reports indicated that the classifier achieved high specificity and sensitivity in diagnosing cytomegalovirus status. Reportedly, HLA-A and HLA-B alleles of most subjects were accurately predicted from TCR beta. In a later analysis, V- and J-gene trimming of beta chains associated with a DCLRE1C missense variant, replicated independently.

With 60 Vbeta and 13 Jbeta primers, the PCR was carried out. Here immunoSEQ multiplex PCR was the method, and the copy in TCRdb shows in-frame clones only, minus some. The table has 100,000 to 150,000 clones, roughly 78% seen once. The CDR3 is made up of 14 amino acids. CDR1 and CDR2 from the germline V gene are SGHVS and FQNEAQ. The germline V and J ends were trimmed by 4 bases and 1 base, with 7 bases remaining between them. Notes on this clone: Its antigen is unidentified.

The sample taken for sequencing was PBMCs. The source is a man aged 30-40 years in good health and CMV-seropositive. This rearrangement joins TRBV7-8 to TRBJ2-2; D ambiguous. The CDR3 nucleotides are TGTGCCAGCAGCTATACAGTGAACACCGGGGAGCTGTTTTTT. Its protein is CASSYTVNTGELFF.